A selection of T cell receptor beta chains follows, all from one sample in a study of CD8+CD57+ T cells in acquired aplastic anemia. From the reads, TCRdb called clonotypes with MiXCR, one entry per CDR3 protein. The repertoire has around 200,000 distinct CDR3 sequences, 61% of them found once; the top ten carry around 32%. The source material was sorted CD4+, CD8+, or CD8+CD57+ T cells (not recorded which) from PBMCs. These receptors originate from a human donor in good health. CDR3s include the opening cysteine and the closing phenylalanine or tryptophan. A D gene is named only where the DNA matches it firmly. Some rows mark clone size as missing; the rest say once, few, many or name a class of expanded clone.

j_call	d_call	clone_size	v_call	cdr3_aa	cdr3_nt
TRBJ2-6	.	.	TRBV19	CASSRGRANVLTF	TGTGCCAGTAGCAGGGGTCGGGCCAACGTCCTGACTTTC
TRBJ1-5	TRBD1	.	TRBV24-1	CATSYGRGGIAGGNQPQHF	TGTGCCACCAGTTATGGGAGAGGGGGCATCGCGGGGGGCAATCAGCCCCAGCATTTT
TRBJ2-2	TRBD2	.	TRBV10-3	CAISGSPGLAGTGELLF	TGTGCCATCAGTGGAAGCCCGGGACTAGCGGGCACCGGGGAGCTGCTTTTT
TRBJ2-1	TRBD2	.	TRBV11-1	CASRSLLAGLLNEQFF	TGTGCCAGCAGGTCTCTTCTAGCGGGATTGTTAAATGAGCAGTTCTTC
TRBJ2-1	TRBD1	few	TRBV4-1	CASSRITRDSKVLEQFF	TGCGCCAGCAGCCGGATTACCCGGGACAGTAAAGTTCTAGAGCAGTTCTTC
TRBJ2-1	TRBD2	.	TRBV7-7	CASSRRLAGHNEQFF	TGTGCTAGCAGCAGACGACTAGCGGGGCACAATGAGCAGTTCTTC
TRBJ1-5	.	.	TRBV12-3/TRBV12-4	CASSRTDHNQPQHF	TGTGCCAGCAGTCGGACAGACCACAATCAGCCCCAGCATTTT
TRBJ2-3	.	few	TRBV5-6	CASSLFLAGKRIDTQYF	TGTGCCAGCAGCTTGTTTCTGGCGGGGAAGAGGATAGATACGCAGTATTTT
TRBJ2-3	.	once	TRBV7-2	CASSSGAWGVGSTDTQYF	TGTGCCAGCAGCTCCGGGGCTTGGGGAGTCGGTAGCACAGATACGCAGTATTTT
TRBJ1-6	.	once	TRBV10-3	CASGTGSNSPLHF	TGTGCCAGCGGGACGGGTTCTAATTCACCCCTCCACTTT
TRBJ1-2	TRBD1	many	TRBV19	CASSIAQGANGYTF	TGTGCCAGTAGTATTGCCCAGGGGGCTAATGGCTACACCTTC
TRBJ2-7	TRBD2	.	TRBV11-3	CASSLDADGAGGRDEQYF	TGTGCCAGCAGCCTAGACGCTGACGGAGCGGGGGGGCGCGACGAGCAGTACTTC
TRBJ2-5	.	many	TRBV5-1	CASSPPGEETQYF	TGCGCCAGCAGCCCCCCGGGGGAAGAGACCCAGTACTTC
TRBJ2-5	.	.	TRBV7-9	CASSLAGIGETQYF	TGTGCCAGCAGCTTAGCGGGGATAGGGGAGACCCAGTACTTC
TRBJ1-5	TRBD1	.	TRBV2	CASTLGDRGNQPQHF	TGTGCCAGCACCTTGGGGGACAGGGGCAATCAGCCCCAGCATTTT
TRBJ1-3	.	.	TRBV15	CATSSGSTIYF	TGTGCCACCAGCTCCGGAAGCACCATATATTTT
TRBJ2-2	.	many	TRBV4-1	CASSQESNTGELFF	TGCGCCAGCAGCCAAGAATCAAACACCGGGGAGCTGTTTTTT
TRBJ2-7	.	many	TRBV20-1	CSARPLITGNYEQYF	TGCAGTGCTAGGCCACTTATAACAGGGAACTACGAGCAGTACTTC
TRBJ2-5	TRBD1	once	TRBV2	CASSGGNRGQETQYF	TGTGCCAGCAGTGGGGGTAACAGGGGACAAGAGACCCAGTACTTC
TRBJ2-5	.	.	TRBV20-1	CSARETQYF	TGCAGTGCTAGGGAGACCCAGTACTTC
TRBJ1-2	TRBD1	.	TRBV7-9	CASSSDRSDRVDYGYTF	TGTGCCAGCAGCTCCGATCGATCGGACAGGGTGGACTATGGCTACACCTTC
TRBJ1-6	.	many	TRBV9	CASSDRNSNSPLHF	TGTGCCAGCAGCGACCGGAACTCAAATTCACCCCTCCACTTT
TRBJ2-7	TRBD2	.	TRBV15	CATSRDRLTSGYHDVYF	TGTGCCACCAGCAGAGATCGTTTAACTAGCGGGTACCATGATGTGTACTTC
TRBJ2-7	TRBD1	few	TRBV7-9	CASSLPPGQGYEQYF	TGTGCCAGCAGCTTACCTCCGGGACAGGGCTACGAGCAGTACTTC
TRBJ2-3	.	.	TRBV9	CASNQGGDTQYF	TGTGCCAGCAACCAAGGAGGGGATACGCAGTATTTT
TRBJ1-2	.	few	TRBV11-1	CASSLDGYYGYTF	TGTGCCAGCAGCTTAGACGGGTATTATGGCTACACCTTC
TRBJ2-5	TRBD1	.	TRBV11-2	CASSWSGYRTGGQETQYF	TGTGCCAGCAGCTGGAGCGGTTACCGGACAGGGGGCCAAGAGACCCAGTACTTC